These 30 T cell receptor beta chains were sequenced from one sample in a study of T-cell reconstitution after alpha-beta-depleted transplantation in children (dated by TCRdb to 2016 to 2017). Sample treatment or condition, as interpreted from the label and publication: allogeneic hematopoietic cell transplantation with graft depleted of TCRalphabeta T cells and CD19 B cells. The library was prepared using PCR. Data came from an Illumina HiSeq 2500. Molecular barcoding was employed in the preparation of TCR libraries, with unique molecular identifiers being used to normalize TCRbeta repertoire quantification. TCRdb's own reprocessing of the public reads used fastp at Q25 and MiXCR and kept productive beta chains. Rows are unified per CDR3 protein, each entry keeping the most common DNA and genes. The sample table shows over 200,000 distinct CDR3 sequences, and about 8.2% are seen once. The ten biggest clones cover 35% to 40% of the sample.

Sequenced here: PBMCs, mostly from graft donor cells, sampled 360 days after TCRalphabeta/CD19-depleted stem cell transplant. The receptors derive from a male patient under 10 years old who had a stem cell transplant for acute myeloid leukemia, so the T cells may come from the graft donor.

This clonotype has ten or more counts. This chain joins TRBV3-1 and TRBJ2-2; 10 nucleotides agree with TRBD2. J lost 4 bases, V lost 4 bases, and 3 bases had no gene match. The CDR3 has 15 residues. Germline V gene lookup returns CDR1 LGHDT and CDR2 YNNKEL (reference sequence). The CDR3 nucleotides are TGTGCCAGCAGCCCTAGCGGGAGCGGCACCGGGGAGCTGTTTTTT. This sequence encodes CASSPSGSGTGELFF.

There are a few counts of this clonotype. The rearrangement links TRBV7-2 to TRBJ1-6; D not resolved. The V gene's germline CDR1 is SGHTA and CDR2 FQGNSA. V lost 1 base, J lost 5 bases, and 9 bases lay in between. The CDR3 spans 15 residues. The chain's CDR3 is CASSLGSGDNSPLHF. The CDR3, as DNA: TGTGCCAGCAGCTTAGGAAGCGGGGATAATTCACCCCTCCACTTT.

This clonotype has a handful of counts. The chain employs TRBV3-1 and TRBJ2-1; D is unclear. Germline lookup yields CDR1 LGHDT and CDR2 YNNKEL (reference sequence). V lost 0 bases and J 7 bases, leaving 10 bases between the germline ends. CDR3 length: 14 amino acids. The CDR3 region has the DNA TGTGCCAGCAGCCAAGACGGTTTTGATAATGAGCAGTTCTTC. This codes for CASSQDGFDNEQFF.

V is TRBV4-3 and J is TRBJ2-7, with 10 nucleotides matching TRBD1. The germline V gene encodes CDR1 LGHNA and CDR2 YSLEER. This CDR3 contains 15 residues. The ends lost 1 base at V and 5 bases at J; junction bases unmatched: 5. The CDR3 loop is CASSQGGTGVHEQYF. DNA for the CDR3: TGCGCCAGCAGCCAAGGTGGGACAGGGGTCCACGAGCAGTACTTC.

The CDR3 coding sequence is TGTGCCAGCAGCCCGACCGGGACCCAGAGGGAGACCCAGTACTTC. Translated: CASSPTGTQRETQYF. This rearrangement joins TRBV7-9 to TRBJ2-5; perhaps D is TRBD1 or TRBD2 (5 bases each). The V and J ends lost 5 bases and 5 bases respectively, with 18 bases between them. Germline CDR1 SEHNR, CDR2 FQNEAQ (reference sequence). The CDR3 sequence is 15 residues long.

This clonotype was detected a few times. The chain is built from TRBV5-1 and TRBJ2-7; weak D call: TRBD1 (5 bases). Germline lookup yields CDR1 SGHRS and CDR2 YFSETQ. The CDR3 totals 14 residues. Trimming pared 1 base from V and 2 bases from J, leaving 10 bases between. The CDR3 here is CASSLWQGAYEQYV. In DNA, the CDR3 is TGCGCCAGCAGCTTGTGGCAGGGCGCCTACGAGCAGTACGTC.

This clonotype was detected only a few times. The V and J genes are TRBV18 and TRBJ2-3; 9 bases map to TRBD2. The CDR3 totals 15 residues. Trimming at V came to 0 bases and at J to 5 bases, leaving 3 bases not matched to a gene. The germline V gene encodes CDR1 KGHSH and CDR2 LQKENI. The chain's CDR3 is CASSPPLAGKDTQYF. DNA of the CDR3: TGTGCCAGCTCACCACCCCTAGCGGGGAAAGATACGCAGTATTTT.

This clonotype was recorded at least ten times. This rearrangement joins TRBV9 to TRBJ2-1; 7 positions agree with TRBD2. V dropped 3 bases and J dropped 8; count of bases not matched to a gene: 14. The CDR3 length is 16 residues. Germline loops: CDR1 SGDLS, CDR2 YYNGEE. This CDR3 reads CASSDRPKRGPHEQFF. The CDR3 DNA reads as TGTGCCAGCAGCGATCGTCCGAAGCGGGGACCGCATGAGCAGTTCTTC.

The chain uses TRBV5-6 and TRBJ1-5; the D is unclear. Trimming took 2 bases from V and 2 from J, leaving 8 bases between them. Germline CDR1 and CDR2: SGHDT and YYEEEE. There are 14 residues in the CDR3. CDR3 residues: CASSFINGNQPQHF. The CDR3 nucleotides are TGTGCCAGCAGCTTCATCAACGGCAATCAGCCCCAGCATTTT.

This clonotype was counted between two and nine times. This rearrangement joins TRBV12-3 or TRBV12-4 to TRBJ1-1; D is unresolved. This CDR3 has 12 amino acids. Trimming cost V 3 bases and J 5 bases, with 7 bases left between them. The CDR3 nucleotides read TGTGCCAGCAGTTTTGGGGATACTGAAGCTTTCTTT. This gives the protein CASSFGDTEAFF.

This clonotype came up a few times. This chain joins TRBV20-1 and TRBJ2-1; TRBD2 matches 10 bases. Trimming at V came to 0 bases and at J to 3 bases, leaving 2 bases not matched to a gene. The CDR3 sequence is 15 residues long. CDR1 is DFQATT and CDR2 is SNEGSKA in the germline V gene (reference sequence). CDR3 region: CSARDASGSYNEQFF. The CDR3 DNA sequence: TGCAGTGCTAGAGACGCTAGCGGGAGCTACAATGAGCAGTTCTTC.

This clonotype came up a few times. The chain couples TRBV4-3 to TRBJ2-1, with 7 bases that match TRBD2. Unmatched junction bases numbered 4, after V lost 0 bases and J lost 2 bases. The germline V gene encodes CDR1 LGHNA and CDR2 YSLEER. The CDR3 consists of 16 residues. The DNA for the CDR3 is TGCGCCAGCAGCCAAGAACTAGCGAATCCCTACAATGAGCAGTTCTTC. This translates into CASSQELANPYNEQFF.

This clonotype has a count of ten or more. This chain joins TRBV12-5 and TRBJ2-2, with D perhaps matching TRBD2 (6 bases). There are 19 residues in the CDR3. Trimming pared 1 base from V and 5 bases from J, leaving 23 bases between. In germline, CDR1 is LGHNT, CDR2 FRNRAP. In DNA, the CDR3 is TGTGCTAGTGGTTTGGCCTCATCGGGAGAGTGGATCAAGACCGGGGAGCTGTTTTTT. Translating gives CASGLASSGEWIKTGELFF.

The DNA for the CDR3 is TGTGCCAGCAGCCCTTGGACAGGAAGGGTGGACTATGGCTACACCTTC. This translates into CASSPWTGRVDYGYTF. The chain recombines TRBV5-6 with TRBJ1-2, with 7 positions matching TRBD1. The CDR3 contains 16 residues. Germline CDR1 reads SGHDT; CDR2 reads YYEEEE. V lost 4 bases, J lost 3 bases, and 12 bases stayed unmatched.

With respect to this clonotype: A read error may account for a junction end that differs from germline. J is TRBJ2-2 and V is TRBV7-7, with a weak D call TRBD1 (6 bases). Germline-derived CDR1 and CDR2 are SSHAT and FNYEAQ (reference sequence). The CDR3 contains 14 residues. CDR3 in DNA: TGTGCTAGCAGCGAAACAGGGAACGGCGGGGAGCTGTTTTTT. It is translated as CASSETGNGGELFF.

In its sample, this clonotype was seen once. The chain recombines TRBV18 with TRBJ1-2; D is uncertain. This CDR3 region has 14 residues. Germline CDR1 and CDR2: KGHSH and LQKENI. V gave up 0 bases and J gave up 4 bases, with 9 bases separating them. In nucleotides, the CDR3 is TGTGCCAGCTCACCACCGATGCAGCTCTATGGCTACACCTTC. Its protein product is CASSPPMQLYGYTF.

This clonotype was observed a handful of times. The chain carries TRBV12-5 and TRBJ2-3; D is perhaps TRBD2 (5 bases). The germline gives CDR1 LGHNT, CDR2 FRNRAP. The V end was cut by 1 base, the J end by 2 bases, with 10 bases between. The CDR3 runs 15 residues. CDR3 loop: CASGLGLAHTDTQYF. The CDR3 DNA follows: TGTGCTAGTGGTTTGGGGCTAGCTCACACAGATACGCAGTATTTT.

The chain carries TRBV2 and TRBJ2-1; 9 bases line up with TRBD1. V dropped 6 bases and J dropped 4; count of bases not matched to a gene: 7. Germline V gene data show CDR1 as SNHLY and CDR2 as FYNNEI. This CDR3 is 15 amino acids long. CDR3 residues: CASRTDRGIYNEQFF. The CDR3 coding sequence is TGTGCCAGCAGAACCGACAGGGGGATTTACAATGAGCAGTTCTTC.

This clonotype was observed many times. The chain is built from TRBV24-1 and TRBJ2-1; D unresolved. Trimming took off 0 bases at V and 10 bases at J, with 6 bases between the two ends. The germline CDR1 and CDR2 sequences are KGHDR and SFDVKD. The CDR3 runs 12 residues. CDR3 DNA: TGTGCCACCAGTGATTTGAAGGGCGAGCAGTTCTTC. Translation gives CATSDLKGEQFF.

This clonotype was seen only a few times. V gene TRBV27 combines with J gene TRBJ1-1; D gene uncertain. Germline CDR1 is MNHEY and CDR2 is SMNVEV (reference sequence). The ends were cut back, 7 bases at V and 1 base at J, with 4 bases in the middle. This CDR3 comprises 11 residues. The CDR3 region is CASKKNTEAFF. The CDR3 nucleotides are TGTGCCAGCAAGAAGAACACTGAAGCTTTCTTT.

In this sample, this clonotype turned up a few times. This rearrangement joins TRBV14 to TRBJ2-3, with 7 bases aligning to TRBD2. Per the germline V gene, CDR1 is SGHDN and CDR2 is FVKESK. The CDR3 contains 14 residues. J was trimmed by 4 bases and V by 0 bases; bases with no gene match: 1. In nucleotides, the CDR3 is TGTGCCAGCAGCCAAGAGGGGAGGGCAGATACGCAGTATTTT. Translated: CASSQEGRADTQYF.

This clonotype was observed a few times. This chain connects TRBV6-2 or TRBV6-3 to TRBJ2-1; 8 nucleotides line up with TRBD2. The J segment lost 7 bases and the V segment lost 7 bases, leaving 12 bases of the junction unmatched. Germline CDR1 reads MNHEY; CDR2 reads SVGEGT. The length of the CDR3 is 15 residues. CDR3 sequence reads: CASTFRGRYENEQFF. The CDR3 DNA follows: TGTGCCAGCACCTTTCGCGGGAGGTACGAGAATGAGCAGTTCTTC.

Remarks on this clonotype: The junction and the germline gene differ at one end; a read error may be behind it. CDR3 in DNA: TGTGCCAGCACCCAAGGTGGGGACAGGGGGCTCGAAATTCATTCCGGCGATGAAAAACTGTTTTTT. It is translated as CASTQGGDRGLEIHSGDEKLFF. The gene calls are TRBV4-2 and TRBJ1-4, with 12 bases lining up with TRBD1. CDR1 and CDR2 (germline): LGHNA, YNFKEQ. This CDR3 comprises 22 residues.

This clonotype was observed a few times. This chain links TRBV7-9 with TRBJ2-5; D call uncertain. CDR1 is SEHNR, CDR2 FQNEAQ, per germline (reference sequence). V dropped 0 bases and J dropped 2 bases, with 10 bases sitting between them. This CDR3 has 15 amino acids. CDR3 amino acids: CASSLAPRSQETQYF. The CDR3 DNA sequence: TGTGCCAGCAGCTTAGCGCCGAGGTCGCAAGAGACCCAGTACTTC.

The sample holds a few counts of this clonotype. The chain uses TRBV7-2 and TRBJ1-2; tentatively, D is TRBD1 (5 bases). This CDR3 comprises 14 residues. The germline V gene encodes CDR1 SGHTA and CDR2 FQGNSA. V dropped 5 bases and J dropped 3 bases, with 13 bases sitting between them. CDR3 sequence reads: CASSPQGADYGYTF. In DNA, the CDR3 is TGTGCCAGCAGCCCCCAAGGGGCAGACTATGGCTACACCTTC.

There are a few counts of this clonotype. The chain couples TRBV20-1 to TRBJ2-1; the D gene is possibly TRBD2 (6 bases). With 3 bases removed from V and 0 bases from J, the gap between germline ends came to 12 bases. The CDR3 covers 15 residues. Germline lookup yields CDR1 DFQATT and CDR2 SNEGSKA (reference sequence). Written as DNA, the CDR3 is TGCAGTGCTAGGGGGGAGGAGAGCTCCTACAATGAGCAGTTCTTC. Translating it yields CSARGEESSYNEQFF.

This chain uses TRBV2 with TRBJ2-6; tentative D call: TRBD1 (6 bases). Trimming took 10 bases from V and 1 from J, leaving 17 bases between them. CDR3 size: 16 residues. Germline V gene lookup returns CDR1 SNHLY and CDR2 FYNNEI. The chain's CDR3 is CATHRDRLSGANVLTF. Written as DNA, the CDR3 is TGTGCCACGCACAGGGACCGGTTGTCTGGGGCCAACGTCCTGACTTTC.

This sequence joins TRBV7-3 and TRBJ2-1, with TRBD2 identical over 13 bases. The germline V gene encodes CDR1 SGHTA and CDR2 FQGTGA. The J segment lost 9 bases and the V segment lost 3 bases, leaving 8 bases of the junction unmatched. The CDR3 runs to 16 residues. As DNA, the CDR3 is TGTGCCAGCAGCTTTAGGCGGACTAGCGGGAGTGGTGAGCAGTTCTTC. As protein: CASSFRRTSGSGEQFF.

This clonotype was picked up many times. The gene calls are TRBV19 and TRBJ1-1; 9 bases line up with TRBD1. J lost 5 bases, V lost 6 bases, and 7 bases had no gene match. Germline CDR1 reads LNHDA; CDR2 reads SQIVND (reference sequence). The CDR3 length is 14 residues. The CDR3 coding sequence is TGTGCCAGTAGCCTAAGACAGGGGGGAACTGAAGCTTTCTTT. Protein: CASSLRQGGTEAFF.

The chain joins TRBV6-5 to TRBJ2-6, with D tentatively TRBD2 (6 bases). Germline CDR1 MNHEY, CDR2 SVGAGI. This CDR3 has 16 amino acids. V was pared by 2 bases and J by 2 bases, with 10 bases between. The CDR3 reads CASSYGGNAGANVLTF. The DNA for the CDR3 is TGTGCCAGCAGTTACGGGGGGAATGCTGGGGCCAACGTCCTGACTTTC.